Following are 31 T cell receptor beta chains from one sample sequenced in a study of beta chain features in type 1 diabetes (dated by TCRdb to between 2017 and 2018). Library preparation was by the immunoSEQ multiplex PCR assay. The entire amount of isolated RNA was reverse transcribed using the High Capacity cDNA Reverse Transcription Kit, so the sequenced TCRB transcripts were expressed ones. TCRdb limited this immuneACCESS table to in-frame rearrangements with V and J called. A share of clones is missing; checked studies link under half to unresolved V genes, and the rest is unexplained. A total of about 370,000 clones appear in this sample, 9.5% to 10% of them only once. The leading ten clones occupy roughly 0.54% of the sample. Broad study findings and their caveats: In all four CD4+ subsets, TCRB CDR3 length was moderately but significantly shorter in type 1 diabetes patients.

These TCRs' antigens remain unknown. Material: central memory CD4+ T cells from blood. The receptors here all came from a man aged 30 to 39 with type 1 diabetes.

This rearrangement joins TRBV18 to TRBJ2-5; 8 bases line up with TRBD2. Unmatched junction bases numbered 8, after V lost 3 bases and J lost 5 bases. This CDR3 is built from 15 residues. Germline V gives CDR1 KGHSH, CDR2 LQKENI. The DNA for the CDR3 is TGTGCCAGCTCACCGCCGGGACTAGATTGGGAGACCCAGTACTTC. This gives the protein CASSPPGLDWETQYF.

Concerning this clone itself: A junction end diverges from the germline sequence, so it may reflect a read error. This chain links TRBV7-2 with TRBJ2-5, with 14 bases lining up with TRBD2. CDR1 and CDR2 (germline): SGHTA, FQGNSA. This CDR3 comprises 16 residues. Written as DNA, the CDR3 is TGTGCCAGCAGCGGAGGGACTAGCGGGAGTAGGGAGACCGAGTACTTC. Its translation is CASSGGTSGSRETEYF.

The V and J genes are TRBV28 and TRBJ2-5; 9 positions match TRBD2. V lost 6 bases and J lost 2; bases outside the gene matches: 4. There are 14 residues in the CDR3. Looked up from germline, CDR1 is MDHEN and CDR2 is SYDVKM. The CDR3 region is CASSLAGIQETQYF. The CDR3 coding sequence is TGTGCCAGCAGCCTAGCGGGAATACAAGAGACCCAGTACTTC.

This clone was recorded a few times. The chain carries TRBV28 and TRBJ2-3; D uncertain. The ends were cut back, 3 bases at V and 2 bases at J, with 6 bases in the middle. Per germline, CDR1 MDHEN and CDR2 SYDVKM. There are 13 residues in the CDR3. For the CDR3, the DNA is TGTGCCAGCAGTTTGCTCAACACAGATACGCAGTATTTT. It specifies CASSLLNTDTQYF.

The V gene is TRBV11-2, the J gene TRBJ2-3; D remains ambiguous. The CDR3 has 14 residues. The germline CDR1 and CDR2 sequences are SGHAT and FQNNGV. Deletions cut 1 base from V and 0 bases from J, with 5 bases between. The CDR3, as DNA: TGTGCCAGCAGCTTAGCAATTAGCACAGATACGCAGTATTTT. Translating it yields CASSLAISTDTQYF.

This clone was detected only a few times. The chain couples TRBV19 to TRBJ1-2; unclear D gene. From germline, CDR1 is LNHDA and CDR2 SQIVND (reference sequence). V lost 4 bases and J 2 bases, leaving 8 bases between the germline ends. The CDR3 contains 13 residues. The CDR3 DNA is TGTGCCAGTAGTACTACAGTAAACTATGGCTACACCTTC. Protein: CASSTTVNYGYTF.

This chain joins TRBV28 and TRBJ2-1, with 11 bases lining up with TRBD2. Germline V CDR1 and CDR2: MDHEN, SYDVKM. This CDR3 spans 17 amino acids. V trimming: 4 bases; J trimming: 4 bases; junction bases outside the gene matches: 9. The CDR3 is CASSSSSGTSGYNEQFF. The CDR3 DNA reads TGTGCCAGCAGTTCCAGCTCCGGGACTAGCGGATACAATGAGCAGTTCTTC.

The V gene is TRBV2, the J gene TRBJ2-5; 7 bases match TRBD2. V lost 9 bases and J lost 3; bases outside the gene matches: 10. The CDR3 has 14 residues. CDR1 SNHLY and CDR2 FYNNEI come from the germline V gene. The CDR3 protein is CASLRDYQKETQYF. The CDR3 coding sequence is TGTGCCAGTCTCCGGGACTATCAGAAAGAGACCCAGTACTTC.

The chain combines TRBV10-2 with TRBJ2-7; 8 nucleotides match TRBD1. V dropped 6 bases and J dropped 2; count of bases not matched to a gene: 6. CDR1 is WSHSY, CDR2 SAAADI, per germline. The CDR3 is made up of 14 amino acids. CDR3 in amino acids: CASRLNRGAYEQYF. CDR3 DNA: TGCGCCAGCAGACTCAACAGGGGGGCCTACGAGCAGTACTTC.

The CDR3 DNA is TGTGCCAGCAGTCTACAGGGGGCGGATCAGCCCCAGCATTTT. It specifies CASSLQGADQPQHF. The chain is built from TRBV27 and TRBJ1-5; 9 bases line up with TRBD1. J was trimmed by 5 bases and V by 5 bases; bases with no gene match: 4. The CDR3 covers 14 residues. Germline V gene lookup returns CDR1 MNHEY and CDR2 SMNVEV (reference sequence).

This clone was counted a few times. The V and J genes are TRBV5-4 and TRBJ2-5; no firm D call. The CDR3 contains 14 residues. Trimming took 3 bases from V and 0 from J, leaving 9 bases between them. In germline, CDR1 is SGHNT, CDR2 YYREEE (reference sequence). CDR3 region: CASSSPFNQETQYF. CDR3 nucleotides: TGTGCCAGCAGCTCCCCCTTCAACCAAGAGACCCAGTACTTC.

This clone was seen more than once but under ten times. The rearrangement uses TRBV7-2 and TRBJ2-3, with D unclear. Germline loops: CDR1 SGHTA, CDR2 FQGNSA. The germline V and J ends were trimmed by 4 bases and 7 bases, with 9 bases remaining between them. The CDR3 loop spans 12 amino acids. CDR3 coding DNA: TGTGCCAGCAGCTGGGCCTCCCATACGCAGTATTTT. Translating gives CASSWASHTQYF.

The genes are TRBV7-2 and TRBJ2-1; TRBD1 agrees at 7 bases. The CDR3 is 15 amino acids. Per germline, CDR1 SGHTA and CDR2 FQGNSA. Trimming took 1 base from V and 10 from J; bases not matched to a gene: 10. The CDR3 DNA follows: TGTGCCAGCAGCTTAGACAGGGGACAACGAGTGGAGCAGTTCTTC. Its protein is CASSLDRGQRVEQFF.

V gene TRBV7-2 combines with J gene TRBJ2-2; the D is unclear. The ends were cut back, 3 bases at V and 1 base at J, with 9 bases in the middle. Germline V gives CDR1 SGHTA, CDR2 FQGNSA. CDR3 length: 15 residues. Here the CDR3 reads CASSLGWRNTGELFF. In DNA form, the CDR3 reads TGTGCCAGCAGCTTGGGATGGAGGAACACCGGGGAGCTGTTTTTT.

Ten or more counts support this clone. The J gene is TRBJ2-3, the V gene TRBV7-2; D uncertain. This CDR3 comprises 13 residues. CDR1 and CDR2 (germline): SGHTA, FQGNSA. Trimming took off 3 bases at V and 5 bases at J, with 9 bases between the two ends. In nucleotides, the CDR3 is TGTGCCAGCAGCTTGGGGTCCGGAGATACGCAGTATTTT. It codes for CASSLGSGDTQYF. The full variable domain, with the rest looked up from reference TRBV7-2 and TRBJ2-3, is GAGVSQSPSNKVTEKGKDVELRCDPISGHTALYWYRQSLGQGLEFLIYFQGNSAPDKSGLPSDRFSAERTGGSVSTLTIQRTQQEDSAVYLCASSLGSGDTQYFGPGTRLTVL.

The V call is TRBV6-5, the J call TRBJ1-5; D is uncertain. Germline V gene lookup returns CDR1 MNHEY and CDR2 SVGAGI. The CDR3 totals 13 residues. The V and J ends lost 4 bases and 7 bases respectively, with 11 bases between them. CDR3: CASSSGSRQPQHF. CDR3 DNA sequence: TGTGCCAGCAGTTCTGGGTCAAGACAGCCCCAGCATTTT.

Many counts were recorded for this clone. This rearrangement joins TRBV5-1 to TRBJ2-1; 11 positions match TRBD2. The CDR3 contains 19 residues. Germline lookup yields CDR1 SGHRS and CDR2 YFSETQ. The V gene end was trimmed by 4 bases and the J gene end by 2 bases; junction bases not matched to a gene: 14. The CDR3 nucleotides are TGCGCCAGCAGCCCGGAAAGGGGCCATAGCGGGAGGGCCTACAATGAGCAGTTCTTC. Its protein product is CASSPERGHSGRAYNEQFF.

This rearrangement joins TRBV6-4 to TRBJ2-6; 8 nucleotides line up with TRBD1. The CDR3 has 14 amino acids. With 6 bases clipped from V and 4 bases from J, the junction kept 2 bases outside the gene matches. Germline-derived CDR1 and CDR2 are MRHNA and SNTAGT. CDR3 coding DNA: TGTGCCAGCAGGACAGGGGAGGGGGCCAACGTCCTGACTTTC. Translation: CASRTGEGANVLTF.

This clone was detected only a few times. The rearrangement joins TRBV18 to TRBJ2-7, with D perhaps matching TRBD2 (6 bases). The germline V gene has CDR1 KGHSH and CDR2 LQKENI. The CDR3 runs to 17 residues. Trimming cost V 1 base and J 2 bases, with 18 bases left between them. CDR3: CASSPQHRGSSAYEQYF. The CDR3 DNA reads TGTGCCAGCTCACCACAACATCGGGGGAGCAGCGCCTACGAGCAGTACTTC.

This clone turned up a few times. V usage is TRBV7-8 and J usage is TRBJ2-4; D is undetermined. CDR1 is SGHVS, CDR2 FQNEAQ, per germline. This CDR3 comprises 14 residues. Trimming shortened V by 3 bases and J by 7 bases, and 13 bases separated the two germline ends. The DNA for the CDR3 is TGTGCCAGCAGCTTCAGCGCGGCGTCGAACATTCAGTACTTC. Translating it yields CASSFSAASNIQYF.

This clone was counted a few times. This chain connects TRBV9 to TRBJ2-7; no reliable D call. Between the trimmed V and J ends, which lost 0 bases and 3 bases, there was a span of 13 bases. The CDR3 totals 15 residues. The germline CDR1 and CDR2 sequences are SGDLS and YYNGEE. CDR3 region: CASSVGAAEIYEQYF. The CDR3 coding sequence is TGTGCCAGCAGCGTAGGGGCAGCCGAGATCTACGAGCAGTACTTC.

V usage is TRBV7-9 and J usage is TRBJ2-5; weak D call: TRBD2 (5 bases). The V gene lost 1 base and the J gene lost 2 bases, with 14 bases spanning the gap. This CDR3 region has 16 residues. Per the germline V gene, CDR1 is SEHNR and CDR2 is FQNEAQ (reference sequence). CDR3 in DNA: TGTGCCAGCAGCTTAGTAGTAGGTAGCGCGCAAGAGACCCAGTACTTC. Its translation: CASSLVVGSAQETQYF. The complete variable domain, with remaining parts taken from reference TRBV7-9 and TRBJ2-5, reads DTGVSQNPRHKITKRGQNVTFRCDPISEHNRLYWYRQTLGQGPEFLTYFQNEAQLEKSRLLSDRFSAERPKGSFSTLEIQRTEQGDSAMYLCASSLVVGSAQETQYFGPGTRLLVL.

This rearrangement joins TRBV4-3 to TRBJ1-2; the D gene is possibly TRBD1 (5 bases). The germline gives CDR1 LGHNA, CDR2 YSLEER. There are 14 residues in the CDR3. Trimming removed 3 bases at V and 6 bases at J, with 14 bases between. The CDR3 sequence is CASSHLQGGDGYTF. The CDR3 nucleotides read TGCGCCAGCAGCCACCTCCAGGGTGGGGATGGCTACACCTTC.

This clone showed up just a few times. The V gene is TRBV11-1, the J gene TRBJ1-5; D not certain. Germline loops: CDR1 SGHAT, CDR2 FQDESV (reference sequence). The ends were cut back, 1 base at V and 3 bases at J, with 4 bases in the middle. This CDR3 region has 13 residues. The CDR3 reads CASSLDYNQPQHF. The CDR3 nucleotides are TGTGCCAGCAGCTTAGACTACAATCAGCCCCAGCATTTT. Looking up the rest from reference TRBV11-1 and TRBJ1-5 gives the full variable domain: EAEVAQSPRYKITEKSQAVAFWCDPISGHATLYWYRQILGQGPELLVQFQDESVVDDSQLPKDRFSAERLKGVDSTLKIQPAELGDSAMYLCASSLDYNQPQHFGDGTRLSIL.

The chain has TRBV2 and TRBJ2-7; TRBD2 agrees at 16 bases. The germline CDR1 and CDR2 sequences are SNHLY and FYNNEI. There are 15 residues in the CDR3. J was trimmed by 6 bases and V by 7 bases; bases with no gene match: 6. The CDR3 DNA reads as TGTGCCAGCACGGGACTAGCGGGAGGGCCGGGCGAGCAGTACTTC. It encodes CASTGLAGGPGEQYF. Full variable domain (missing parts from reference TRBV2 and TRBJ2-7): EPEVTQTPSHQVTQMGQEVILRCVPISNHLYFYWYRQILGQKVEFLVSFYNNEISEKSEIFDDQFSVERPDGSNFTLKIRSTKLEDSAMYFCASTGLAGGPGEQYFGPGTRLTVT.

This clone was detected a few times. The V and J genes are TRBV9 and TRBJ2-1; the match to TRBD2 covers 9 bases. Germline V lookup: CDR1 SGDLS, CDR2 YYNGEE. The V and J ends lost 4 bases and 5 bases, in that order; junction bases with no gene match: 10. There are 16 residues in the CDR3. CDR3 nucleotide sequence: TGTGCCAGCAGCTTAGACCAACTAGCGGGTAACAATGAGCAGTTCTTC. This codes for CASSLDQLAGNNEQFF.

This clone was counted many times. This chain uses TRBV10-3 with TRBJ1-3, with a tentative D call TRBD1 (5 bases). Trimming pared 8 bases from V and 2 bases from J, leaving 13 bases between. Germline V gives CDR1 ENHRY, CDR2 SYGVKD. This CDR3 is 14 amino acids long. CDR3 DNA sequence: TGTGCCATCGGGCAGGGCGGCACTGGAAACACCATATATTTT. Amino acids: CAIGQGGTGNTIYF.

J is TRBJ2-1 and V is TRBV28, with TRBD2 matching 10 bases. CDR3 length: 16 residues. Germline values: CDR1 MDHEN, CDR2 SYDVKM. J gave up 9 bases and V 6 bases, and 14 bases lay outside the gene matches. This CDR3 reads CASRPGGLAGESEQFF. The CDR3 DNA sequence: TGTGCCAGCAGACCAGGCGGGCTAGCGGGAGAGAGTGAGCAGTTCTTC.

A few counts support this clone. J is TRBJ2-1 and V is TRBV7-8; D gene ambiguous. V lost 3 bases and J 6 bases, leaving 15 bases between the germline ends. Per germline, CDR1 SGHVS and CDR2 FQNEAQ. The CDR3 is 15 amino acids. The CDR3 sequence is CASSFSSREGNEQFF. CDR3 DNA sequence: TGTGCCAGCAGCTTTAGTTCTAGAGAAGGCAATGAGCAGTTCTTC.

CDR3 protein: CAISERSTNEKLFF. DNA for the CDR3: TGTGCCATCAGTGAGCGGTCAACTAATGAAAAACTGTTTTTT. This chain links TRBV10-3 with TRBJ1-4; unclear D gene. The CDR3 is 14 amino acids. Germline V gives CDR1 ENHRY, CDR2 SYGVKD. Deletions cut 2 bases from V and 0 bases from J, with 4 bases between.

Points on this clone: The same CDR3 can be traced to other DNA sequences in this sample. The chain carries TRBV28 and TRBJ2-7; possibly TRBD2 for D (6 bases). The length of the CDR3 is 14 residues. The germline V gene has CDR1 MDHEN and CDR2 SYDVKM. V lost 3 bases and J lost 0, with 9 bases in between. The CDR3 nucleotides read TGTGCCAGCAGTTTTGGGGGGAGCTCCTACGAGCAGTACTTC. Translation: CASSFGGSSYEQYF.